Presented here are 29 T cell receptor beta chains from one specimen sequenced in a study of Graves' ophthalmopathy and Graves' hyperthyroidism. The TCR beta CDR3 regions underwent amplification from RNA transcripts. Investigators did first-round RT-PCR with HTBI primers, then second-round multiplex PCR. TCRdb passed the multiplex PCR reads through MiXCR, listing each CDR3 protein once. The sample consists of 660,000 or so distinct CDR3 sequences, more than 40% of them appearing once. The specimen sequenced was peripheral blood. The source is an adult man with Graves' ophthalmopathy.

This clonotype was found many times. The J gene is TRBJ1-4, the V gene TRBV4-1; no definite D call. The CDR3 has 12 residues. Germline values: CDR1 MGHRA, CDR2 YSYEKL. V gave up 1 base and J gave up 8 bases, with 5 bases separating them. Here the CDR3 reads CASSQVAEKLFF. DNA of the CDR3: TGCGCCAGCAGCCAAGTAGCGGAAAAACTGTTTTTT.

The CDR3 region has the DNA TGTGCCAGCAGCTCAACAGGGGATTTCTACTACGAGCAGTACTTC. It codes for CASSSTGDFYYEQYF. The chain is built from TRBV9 and TRBJ2-7; 7 bases fit TRBD1. CDR1 and CDR2 from the germline V gene are SGDLS and YYNGEE. This CDR3 comprises 15 residues. Losses at the gene ends were 4 bases for V and 3 bases for J; bases not matched to a gene: 10.

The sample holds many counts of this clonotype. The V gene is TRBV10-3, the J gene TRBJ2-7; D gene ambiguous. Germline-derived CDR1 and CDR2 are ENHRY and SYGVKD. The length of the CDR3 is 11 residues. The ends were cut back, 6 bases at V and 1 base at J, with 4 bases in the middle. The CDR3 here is CAIRGSYEQYF. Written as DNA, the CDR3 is TGTGCCATCAGAGGGTCCTACGAGCAGTACTTC.

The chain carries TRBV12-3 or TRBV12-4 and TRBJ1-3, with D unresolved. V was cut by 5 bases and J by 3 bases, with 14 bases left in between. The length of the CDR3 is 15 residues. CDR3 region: CASSIRWTFGNTIYF. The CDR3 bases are TGTGCCAGCAGTATACGTTGGACCTTTGGAAACACCATATATTTT.

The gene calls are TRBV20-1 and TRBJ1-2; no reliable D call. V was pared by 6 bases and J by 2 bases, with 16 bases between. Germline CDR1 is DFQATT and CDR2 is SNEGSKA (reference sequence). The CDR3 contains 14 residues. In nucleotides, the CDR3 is TGCAGTGCCAGCAGTGCCGACTTGAACTATGGCTACACCTTC. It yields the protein CSASSADLNYGYTF.

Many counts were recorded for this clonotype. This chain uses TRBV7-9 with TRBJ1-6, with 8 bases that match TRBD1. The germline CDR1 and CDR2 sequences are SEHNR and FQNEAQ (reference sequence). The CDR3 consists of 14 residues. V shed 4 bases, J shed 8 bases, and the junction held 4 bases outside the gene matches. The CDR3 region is CASSSPGGYSPLHF. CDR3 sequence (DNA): TGTGCCAGCAGCTCCCCAGGGGGCTATTCACCCCTCCACTTT.

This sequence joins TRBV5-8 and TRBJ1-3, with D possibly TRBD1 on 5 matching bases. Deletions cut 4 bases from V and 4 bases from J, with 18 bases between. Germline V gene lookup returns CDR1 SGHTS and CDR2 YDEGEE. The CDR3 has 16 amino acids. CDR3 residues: CASSQFAGTDGNTIYF. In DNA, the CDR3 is TGTGCCAGCAGCCAATTCGCCGGGACGGACGGAAACACCATATATTTT.

The CDR3: CATSRGSGANEQYF. Here the CDR3 DNA reads TGTGCCACCAGCAGGGGTTCTGGGGCCAACGAGCAGTACTTC. This chain joins TRBV15 and TRBJ2-7, with D possibly matching TRBD1 (5 bases). This CDR3 region has 14 residues. V shed 3 bases and J shed 5 bases, with 14 bases lying between them. Germline values: CDR1 LNHNV, CDR2 YYDKDF (reference sequence).

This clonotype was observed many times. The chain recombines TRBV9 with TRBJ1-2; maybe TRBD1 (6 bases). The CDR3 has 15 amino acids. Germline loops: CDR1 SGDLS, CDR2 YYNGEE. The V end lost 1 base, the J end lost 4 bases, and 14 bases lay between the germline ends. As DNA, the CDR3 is TGTGCCAGCAGCGTATGGAAAGGGGGGACCTATGGCTACACCTTC. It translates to CASSVWKGGTYGYTF. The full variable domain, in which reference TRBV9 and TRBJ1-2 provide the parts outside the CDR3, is DSGVTQTPKHLITATGQRVTLRCSPRSGDLSVYWYQQSLDQGLQFLIQYYNGEERAKGNILERFSAQQFPDLHSELNLSSLELGDSALYFCASSVWKGGTYGYTFGSGTRLTVV.

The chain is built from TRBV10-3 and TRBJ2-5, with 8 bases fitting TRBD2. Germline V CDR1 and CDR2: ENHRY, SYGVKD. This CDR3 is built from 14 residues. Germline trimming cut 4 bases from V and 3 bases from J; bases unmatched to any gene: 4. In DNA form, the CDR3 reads TGTGCCATCAGTGCCGGGGGGGCCAAAGAGACCCAGTACTTC. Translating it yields CAISAGGAKETQYF.

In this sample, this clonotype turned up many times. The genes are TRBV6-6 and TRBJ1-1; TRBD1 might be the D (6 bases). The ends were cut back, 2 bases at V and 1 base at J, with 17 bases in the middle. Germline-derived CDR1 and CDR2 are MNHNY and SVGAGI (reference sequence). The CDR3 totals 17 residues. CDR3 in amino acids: CASSYGGDRTPNTEAFF. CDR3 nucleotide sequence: TGTGCCAGCAGTTACGGGGGCGACAGGACCCCGAACACTGAAGCTTTCTTT.

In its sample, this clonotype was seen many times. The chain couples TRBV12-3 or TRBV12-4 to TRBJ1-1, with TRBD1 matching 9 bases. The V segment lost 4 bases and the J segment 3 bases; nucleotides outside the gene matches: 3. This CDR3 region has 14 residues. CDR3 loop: CASSSGQGYTEAFF. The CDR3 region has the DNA TGTGCCAGCAGTTCCGGACAGGGGTACACTGAAGCTTTCTTT.

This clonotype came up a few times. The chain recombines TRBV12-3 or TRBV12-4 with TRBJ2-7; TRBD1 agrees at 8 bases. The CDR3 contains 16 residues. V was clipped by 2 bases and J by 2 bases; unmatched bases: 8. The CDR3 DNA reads TGTGCCAGCAGTTTAAAAGGGGGACAGGTGGCCTACGAGCAGTACTTC. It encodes CASSLKGGQVAYEQYF.

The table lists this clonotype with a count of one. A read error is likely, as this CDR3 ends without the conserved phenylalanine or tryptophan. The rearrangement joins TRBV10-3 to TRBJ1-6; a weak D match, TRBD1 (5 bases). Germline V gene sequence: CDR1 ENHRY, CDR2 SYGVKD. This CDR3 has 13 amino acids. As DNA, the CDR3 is TGTGCCAGCAGTTTAAACAGGAATTCACCCCTCCACTCT. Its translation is CASSLNRNSPLHS.

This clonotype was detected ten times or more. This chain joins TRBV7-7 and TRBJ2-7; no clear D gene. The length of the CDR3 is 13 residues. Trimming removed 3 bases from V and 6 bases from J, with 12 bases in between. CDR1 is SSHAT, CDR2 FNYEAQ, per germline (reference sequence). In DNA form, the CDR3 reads TGTGCCAGCAGCTTGGGTCCGTCGAGCGAGCAGTACTTC. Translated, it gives CASSLGPSSEQYF.

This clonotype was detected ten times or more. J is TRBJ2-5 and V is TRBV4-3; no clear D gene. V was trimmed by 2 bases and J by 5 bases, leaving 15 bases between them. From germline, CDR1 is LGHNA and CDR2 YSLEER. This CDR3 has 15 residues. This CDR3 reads CASSQTPGFRETQYF. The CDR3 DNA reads TGCGCCAGCAGCCAAACCCCCGGGTTTAGGGAGACCCAGTACTTC.

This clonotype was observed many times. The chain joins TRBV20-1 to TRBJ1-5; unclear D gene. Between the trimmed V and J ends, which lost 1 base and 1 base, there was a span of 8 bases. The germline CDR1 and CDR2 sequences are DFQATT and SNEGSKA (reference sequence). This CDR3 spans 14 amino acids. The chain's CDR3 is CSARVSPSNQPQHF. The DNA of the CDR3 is TGCAGTGCTAGAGTGTCTCCAAGCAATCAGCCCCAGCATTTT.

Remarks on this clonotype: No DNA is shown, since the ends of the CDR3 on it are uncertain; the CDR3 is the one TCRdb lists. The CDR3 loop is CASSLAPGESMKNCFF. The genes are TRBV7-6 and TRBJ1-4; the D call in the table, TRBD1, was not verified against the DNA. CDR1 is SGHVS, CDR2 FNYEAQ, per germline. The CDR3 has 16 residues if both end residues are counted.

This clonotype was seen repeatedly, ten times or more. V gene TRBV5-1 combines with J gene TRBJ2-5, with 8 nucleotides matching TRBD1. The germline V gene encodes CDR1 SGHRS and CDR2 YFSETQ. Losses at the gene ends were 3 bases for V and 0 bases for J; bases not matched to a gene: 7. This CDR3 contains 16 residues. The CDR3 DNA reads TGCGCCAGCAGCTCCGGACAGGGCTCAAACCAAGAGACCCAGTACTTC. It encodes CASSSGQGSNQETQYF.

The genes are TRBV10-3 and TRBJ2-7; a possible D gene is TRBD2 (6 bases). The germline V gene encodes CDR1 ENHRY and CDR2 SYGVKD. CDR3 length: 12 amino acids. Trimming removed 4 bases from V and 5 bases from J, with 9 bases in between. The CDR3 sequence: CAISAGEHEQYF. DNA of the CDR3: TGTGCCATCAGTGCGGGGGAACACGAGCAGTACTTC.

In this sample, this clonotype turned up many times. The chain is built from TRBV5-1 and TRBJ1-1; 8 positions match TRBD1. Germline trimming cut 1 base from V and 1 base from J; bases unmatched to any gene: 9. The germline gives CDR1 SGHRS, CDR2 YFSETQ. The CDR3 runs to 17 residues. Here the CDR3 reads CASSLIVTGDGNTEAFF. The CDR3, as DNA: TGCGCCAGCAGCTTGATAGTGACAGGGGATGGGAACACTGAAGCTTTCTTT.

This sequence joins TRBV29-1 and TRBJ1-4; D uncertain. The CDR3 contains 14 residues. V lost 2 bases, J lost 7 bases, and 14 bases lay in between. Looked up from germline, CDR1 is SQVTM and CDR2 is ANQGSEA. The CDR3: CSVERGRWTEKLFF. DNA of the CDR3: TGCAGCGTTGAACGAGGGAGGTGGACTGAAAAACTGTTTTTT.

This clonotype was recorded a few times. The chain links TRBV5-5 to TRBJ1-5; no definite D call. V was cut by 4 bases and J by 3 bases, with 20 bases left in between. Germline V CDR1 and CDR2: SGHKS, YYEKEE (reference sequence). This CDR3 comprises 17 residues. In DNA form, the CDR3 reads TGTGCCAGCAGCCGGACCGACTTTAACGGGTTCAATCAGCCCCAGCATTTT. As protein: CASSRTDFNGFNQPQHF.

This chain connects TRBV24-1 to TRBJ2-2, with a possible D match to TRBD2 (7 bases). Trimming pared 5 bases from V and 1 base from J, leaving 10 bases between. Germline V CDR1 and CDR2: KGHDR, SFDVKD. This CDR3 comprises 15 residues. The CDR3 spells CATSGGGLNTGELFF. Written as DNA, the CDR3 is TGTGCCACCAGTGGGGGGGGGCTGAACACCGGGGAGCTGTTTTTT.

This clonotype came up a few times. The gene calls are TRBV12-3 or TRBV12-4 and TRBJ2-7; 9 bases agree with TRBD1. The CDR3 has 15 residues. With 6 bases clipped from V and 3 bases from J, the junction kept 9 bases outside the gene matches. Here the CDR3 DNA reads TGTGCCAGCAGCCACCCGGGACAGGGAGTCTACGAGCAGTACTTC. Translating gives CASSHPGQGVYEQYF.

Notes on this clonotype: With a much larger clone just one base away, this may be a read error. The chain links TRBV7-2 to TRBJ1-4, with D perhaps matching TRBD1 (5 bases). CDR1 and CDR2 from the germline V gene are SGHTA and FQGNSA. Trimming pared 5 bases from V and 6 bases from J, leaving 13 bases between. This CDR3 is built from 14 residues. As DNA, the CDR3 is TGTGCCAGCAGCGCCCGAACCAGGGATGAAAAACTGTTTTTT. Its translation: CASSARTRDEKLFF.

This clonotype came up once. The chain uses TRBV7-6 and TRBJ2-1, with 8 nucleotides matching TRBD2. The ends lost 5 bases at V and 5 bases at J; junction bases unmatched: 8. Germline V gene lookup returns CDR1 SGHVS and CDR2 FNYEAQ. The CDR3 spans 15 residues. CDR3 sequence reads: CASSPVSGKHNEQFF. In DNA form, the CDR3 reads TGTGCCAGCAGCCCCGTTAGCGGGAAACACAATGAGCAGTTCTTC.

The CDR3: CSVDSHRGNYGYTF. Written as DNA, the CDR3 is TGCAGCGTGGACTCCCACAGGGGAAACTATGGCTACACCTTC. This chain connects TRBV29-1 to TRBJ1-2, with 7 positions matching TRBD1. V was pared by 6 bases and J by 2 bases, with 9 bases of the junction left unmatched. This CDR3 contains 14 residues. Looked up from germline, CDR1 is SQVTM and CDR2 is ANQGSEA.

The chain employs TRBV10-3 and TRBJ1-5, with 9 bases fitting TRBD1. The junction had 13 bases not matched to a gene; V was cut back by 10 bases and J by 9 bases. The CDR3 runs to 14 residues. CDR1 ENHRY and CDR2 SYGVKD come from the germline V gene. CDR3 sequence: CATKRTGEDRPQHF. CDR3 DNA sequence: TGTGCCACCAAACGGACAGGGGAAGATCGGCCCCAGCATTTT.